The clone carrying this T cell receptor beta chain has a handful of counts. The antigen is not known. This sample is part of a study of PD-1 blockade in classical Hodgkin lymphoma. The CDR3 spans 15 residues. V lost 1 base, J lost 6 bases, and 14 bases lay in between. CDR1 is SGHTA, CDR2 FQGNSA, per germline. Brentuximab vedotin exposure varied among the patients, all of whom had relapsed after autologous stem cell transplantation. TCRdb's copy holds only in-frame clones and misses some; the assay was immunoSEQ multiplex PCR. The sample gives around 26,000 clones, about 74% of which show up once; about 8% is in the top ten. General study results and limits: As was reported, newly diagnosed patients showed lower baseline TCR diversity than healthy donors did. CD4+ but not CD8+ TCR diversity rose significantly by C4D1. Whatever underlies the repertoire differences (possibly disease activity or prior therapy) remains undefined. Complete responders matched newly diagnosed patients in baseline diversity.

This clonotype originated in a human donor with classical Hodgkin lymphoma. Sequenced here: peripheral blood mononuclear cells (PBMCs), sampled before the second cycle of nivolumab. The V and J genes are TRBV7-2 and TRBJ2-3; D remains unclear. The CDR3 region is CASSLEPSTSDTQYF. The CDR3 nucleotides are TGTGCCAGCAGCTTAGAGCCGTCGACTTCGGATACGCAGTATTTT.